Below, one T cell receptor (beta chain) is given with its context. The authors amplified TCRs for approximately 18 PCR cycles with a constant-region primer and a V-primer adapter. TCRdb passed the reads through MiXCR, listing each CDR3 protein once. The repertoire holds around 57,000 distinct CDR3 sequences, with approximately 35% as singletons. The data belong to a study of low-dose radiotherapy and immunotherapy resistance in tumors. Across the study: Treatment of Cohort 1 consisted of 0.5 Gy per fraction every 2 weeks, adding up to 6.5 Gy. TRAV- and TRBV-specific primers primed first-strand cDNA, covering alpha and beta chains.

Trimming pared 7 bases from V and 5 bases from J, leaving 17 bases between. The length of the CDR3 is 14 residues. Stated time point: after trial treatment. Treatment: LDRT plus nivolumab, ipilimumab, low-dose cyclophosphamide and aspirin (RACIN trial). Each donor was administered nivolumab, ipilimumab, aspirin, low-dose cyclophosphamide and low-dose radiotherapy. Patients qualified if they had advanced solid tumors that lacked tumor-infiltrating lymphocytes. This clonotype was sampled from a male donor with rectosigmoid adenocarcinoma. The genes are TRBV12-3 or TRBV12-4 and TRBJ1-1, with a weak D call TRBD1 (6 bases). The specimen was PBMCs, collected after low-dose radiotherapy plus immunotherapy. The CDR3 bases are TGTGCCAGCACTCCACCGGCAGGGGCAACTGAAGCTTTCTTT. This encodes CASTPPAGATEAFF.